Below, one T cell receptor (beta chain) is given with its context. Germline V gene data show CDR1 as MNHNY and CDR2 as SVGAGI (reference sequence). V dropped 7 bases and J dropped 8 bases, with 17 bases sitting between them. The CDR3 spans 13 residues. This entry belongs to a study of shared clonotypes between healthy human individuals. Study-wide background: Used for every donor were three CD4 naive, three CD4 memory, two CD8 naive and one CD8 memory plate.

The protocol was immunoSEQ multiplex PCR, while the TCRdb copy is restricted to in-frame clones and leaves out a portion. Counted here are more than 2 million clones, 90% to 95% occurring once; the ten biggest clones make up 0.1% to 0.15%. The TCR comes from a man between 18 and 29 years old in good health. Sequenced input: naive CD4+ T cells sorted from blood. The subset: CD45RA+ positively selected. The chain is built from TRBV6-6 and TRBJ1-2, with D uncertain. CDR3 DNA sequence: TGTGCCAGCACCGAGGCCTCCTTTGGAGGCTACACCTTC. Encoded protein: CASTEASFGGYTF.